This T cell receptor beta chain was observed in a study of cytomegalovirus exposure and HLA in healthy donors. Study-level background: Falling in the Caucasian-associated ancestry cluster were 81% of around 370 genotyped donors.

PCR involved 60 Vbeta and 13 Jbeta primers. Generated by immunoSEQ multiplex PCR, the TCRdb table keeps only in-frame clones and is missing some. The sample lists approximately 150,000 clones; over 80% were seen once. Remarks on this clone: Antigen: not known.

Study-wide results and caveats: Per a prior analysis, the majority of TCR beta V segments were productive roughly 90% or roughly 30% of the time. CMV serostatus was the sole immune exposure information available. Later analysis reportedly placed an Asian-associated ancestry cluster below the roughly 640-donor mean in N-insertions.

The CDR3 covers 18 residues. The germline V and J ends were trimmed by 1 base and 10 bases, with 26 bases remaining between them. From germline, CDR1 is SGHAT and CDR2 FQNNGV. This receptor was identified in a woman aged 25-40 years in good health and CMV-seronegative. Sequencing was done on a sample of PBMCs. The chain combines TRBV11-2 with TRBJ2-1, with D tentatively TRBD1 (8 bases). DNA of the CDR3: TGTGCCAGCAGCTTAGTGGGGGGGGCGGACAGGGTCTCGGGAGAGCAGTTCTTC. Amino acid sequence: CASSLVGGADRVSGEQFF.